The clone carrying this T cell receptor beta chain was detected once. Antigen unknown. The record originates from a study of cytomegalovirus exposure and HLA in healthy donors. The junction had 4 bases not matched to a gene; V was cut back by 3 bases and J by 2 bases. The CDR3 is 15 residues long. Germline values: CDR1 MNHEY, CDR2 SVGAGI. Study-level findings and limits: The classifier was said to identify cytomegalovirus status with high specificity and sensitivity. In vitro confirmation showed three CMV-associated chains to be CMV antigen specific. Listed as cytomegalovirus-associated were 164 TCR beta chains.

Assay used: immunoSEQ multiplex PCR; TCRdb lists only in-frame clones, some missing. The sample shows approximately 100,000 clones, approximately 94% of them seen only once. The rearrangement links TRBV6-5 to TRBJ2-3, with TRBD2 matching 8 bases. The sequenced material came from PBMCs. The TCR originated in a woman aged 25-40 years in good health and CMV-seropositive. The CDR3 DNA reads TGTGCCAGCAGTTATGCGGGAGGACTCACAGATACGCAGTATTTT. Its protein is CASSYAGGLTDTQYF.